The present T cell receptor (beta chain) was sequenced within a study of T-cell reconstitution after alpha-beta-depleted transplantation in children. Trimming stripped 7 bases from V and 4 bases from J, with 10 bases between. CDR1 and CDR2 (germline): WSHSY, SAAADI. This CDR3 comprises 13 residues. The TCRbeta library was prepared with unique molecular identifiers. TCRdb recomputed calls from the PCR reads with MiXCR, one row per CDR3 protein. This table has a few hundred thousand distinct CDR3 sequences, roughly 18% appearing once. The sample consisted of PBMCs from the stem cell graft donor, taken from the stem cell graft. The chain employs TRBV10-2 and TRBJ1-4; no reliable D call. The receptor comes from a human donor who donated a stem cell graft to a child with acute lymphoblastic leukemia. CDR3 region: CASKQAGNEKLFF. The CDR3 DNA reads TGCGCCAGCAAGCAGGCGGGTAATGAAAAACTGTTTTTT.